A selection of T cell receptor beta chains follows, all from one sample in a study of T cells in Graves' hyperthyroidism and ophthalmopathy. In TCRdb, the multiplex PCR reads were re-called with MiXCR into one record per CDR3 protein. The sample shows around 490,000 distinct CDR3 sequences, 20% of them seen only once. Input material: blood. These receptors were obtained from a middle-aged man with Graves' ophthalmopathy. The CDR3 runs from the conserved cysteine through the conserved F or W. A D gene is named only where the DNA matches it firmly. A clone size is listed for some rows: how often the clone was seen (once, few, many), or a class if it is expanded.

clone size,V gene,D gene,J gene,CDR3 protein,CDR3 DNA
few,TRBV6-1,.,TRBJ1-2,CASRDSKSANGYTF,TGTGCCAGCAGGGACAGCAAAAGTGCTAATGGCTACACCTTC
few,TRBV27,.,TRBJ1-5,CARLRGSNQPQHF,TGTGCCCGGCTCAGGGGTAGCAATCAGCCCCAGCATTTT
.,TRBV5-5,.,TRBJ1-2,CASTHQDTF,TGTGCCAGCACCCACCAAGACACCTTC
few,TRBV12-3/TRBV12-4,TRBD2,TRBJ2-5,CASSSTAGGLETQYF,TGTGCCAGCAGTTCCACAGCGGGAGGGCTGGAGACCCAGTACTTC
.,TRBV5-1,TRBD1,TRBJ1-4,CASRRTGKTNEKLFF,TGCGCCAGCAGGAGGACAGGGAAAACTAATGAAAAACTGTTTTTT
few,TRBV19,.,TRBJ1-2,CASSTSWTAPDGYTF,TGTGCCAGTAGTACTTCTTGGACAGCGCCGGATGGCTACACCTTC
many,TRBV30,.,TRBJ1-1,CAWGGETEAFF,TGTGCCTGGGGGGGCGAGACTGAAGCTTTCTTT
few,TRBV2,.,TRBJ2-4,CASSEIRDPTLAKNIQYF,TGTGCCAGCAGTGAAATTAGGGACCCCACTCTAGCCAAAAACATTCAGTACTTC
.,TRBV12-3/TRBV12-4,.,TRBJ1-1,CASSVQGITEAFF,TGTGCCAGCAGCGTACAGGGCATTACTGAAGCTTTCTTT
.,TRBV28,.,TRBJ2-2,CVSSFQGRTPAELFF,TGTGTCAGCAGTTTTCAGGGAAGAACACCGGCGGAGCTGTTTTTT
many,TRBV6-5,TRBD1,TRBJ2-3,CASSYRQGSRDTQYF,TGTGCCAGCAGTTACAGACAGGGGTCTAGAGATACGCAGTATTTT
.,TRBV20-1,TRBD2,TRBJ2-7,CSARGNSGRTYEQYF,TGCAGTGCTAGAGGCAACAGCGGGAGGACCTACGAGCAGTACTTC
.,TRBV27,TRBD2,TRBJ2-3,CASSFLLAGGAHTQYF,TGTGCCAGCAGTTTCCTACTAGCGGGAGGGGCACATACGCAGTATTTT
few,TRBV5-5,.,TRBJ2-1,CASSQRGARPSWNEQFF,TGTGCCAGCAGCCAACGGGGAGCCAGACCTTCTTGGAATGAGCAGTTCTTC
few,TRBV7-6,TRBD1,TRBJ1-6,CASRATGGQHNSPLHF,TGTGCCAGCAGAGCTACAGGGGGCCAACATAATTCACCCCTCCACTTT
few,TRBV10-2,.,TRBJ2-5,CASSESGPYQETQYF,TGCGCCAGCAGTGAGTCGGGGCCTTACCAAGAGACCCAGTACTTC
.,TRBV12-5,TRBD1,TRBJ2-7,CAGGLRDRPSYEQYF,TGTGCTGGTGGCCTGAGGGACAGGCCCTCCTACGAGCAGTACTTC